The 11 T cell receptor beta chains given below trace back to one sample, sequenced in a study of OX40 agonist ivuxolimab in advanced cancers. Profiling relied on immunoSEQ multiplex PCR, and the TCRdb table lists in-frame clones only, not all of them. Altogether roughly 73,000 clones are present, about 86% being singletons, with the ten largest covering 2% to 2.5%. The sample was CD4+ or CD8+ T cells sorted from blood, taken in a trial of the OX40 agonist ivuxolimab. Receptors were obtained from an adult with an advanced solid tumor such as melanoma, head and neck, liver or kidney cancer.

The chain combines TRBV6-5 with TRBJ2-5; D remains unclear. Trimming pared 4 bases from V and 5 bases from J, leaving 11 bases between. The V gene's germline CDR1 is MNHEY and CDR2 SVGAGI. The CDR3 runs 13 residues. CDR3 region: CASSWSGLETQYF. The CDR3 bases are TGTGCCAGCAGTTGGTCGGGTTTGGAGACCCAGTACTTC.

V is TRBV7-8 and J is TRBJ1-6; 7 bases match TRBD1. Germline CDR1 SGHVS, CDR2 FQNEAQ. V shed 4 bases, J shed 10 bases, and the junction held 4 bases outside the gene matches. The CDR3 runs to 13 residues. The CDR3 region has the DNA TGTGCCAGCAGCTCAGACAGGGTATCACCCCTCCACTTT. Translating gives CASSSDRVSPLHF.

The V call is TRBV30, the J call TRBJ2-7, with 8 bases identical to TRBD1. This CDR3 comprises 15 residues. Germline V gene sequence: CDR1 GTSNPN, CDR2 SVGIG (reference sequence). V trimming: 2 bases; J trimming: 2 bases; junction bases outside the gene matches: 8. For the CDR3, the DNA is TGTGCCTGGAGTCCCCCGAGGACAGGGCCCTACGAGCAGTACTTC. Amino acid sequence: CAWSPPRTGPYEQYF.

The gene calls are TRBV30 and TRBJ2-7; 9 nucleotides align to TRBD2. J was trimmed by 3 bases and V by 6 bases; bases with no gene match: 6. The CDR3 has 13 residues. Germline V gene sequence: CDR1 GTSNPN, CDR2 SVGIG (reference sequence). In nucleotides, the CDR3 is TGTGCCTGCCAGCTAGCGGGGTACTACGAGCAGTACTTC. The encoded protein is CACQLAGYYEQYF.

This sequence joins TRBV12-5 and TRBJ2-7, with 8 bases fitting TRBD2. The germline V gene encodes CDR1 LGHNT and CDR2 FRNRAP. The CDR3 sequence is 20 residues long. V trimming: 2 bases; J trimming: 4 bases; junction bases outside the gene matches: 22. The chain's CDR3 is CASGLPRTSQHDRTIYEQYF. DNA of the CDR3: TGTGCTAGTGGTTTGCCAAGGACTAGCCAACATGACCGAACCATTTACGAGCAGTACTTC.

The chain joins TRBV5-1 to TRBJ2-2; D uncertain. Germline V gives CDR1 SGHRS, CDR2 YFSETQ. The CDR3 consists of 13 residues. Deletions cut 0 bases from V and 4 bases from J, with 4 bases between. The CDR3 here is CASSLEGTGELFF. The CDR3 DNA follows: TGCGCCAGCAGCTTGGAGGGCACCGGGGAGCTGTTTTTT.

The V call is TRBV6-6, the J call TRBJ1-3; no clear D gene. Germline V gives CDR1 MNHNY, CDR2 SVGAGI (reference sequence). This CDR3 contains 16 residues. V lost 6 bases to trimming and J lost 0 bases, with 15 bases between them. CDR3: CASSHLGSYSGNTIYF. As DNA, the CDR3 is TGTGCCAGCAGCCATCTCGGCAGTTACTCTGGAAACACCATATATTTT.

V is TRBV15 and J is TRBJ2-3; no clear D gene. V lost 1 base to trimming and J lost 4 bases, with 15 bases between them. The CDR3 covers 16 residues. CDR1 and CDR2 from the germline V gene are LNHNV and YYDKDF (reference sequence). CDR3 in amino acids: CATSRAGPRVADTQYF. Written as DNA, the CDR3 is TGTGCCACCAGCAGAGCAGGACCGAGAGTCGCAGATACGCAGTATTTT.

This clone was counted a few times. This sequence joins TRBV6-1 and TRBJ2-5; a possible D gene is TRBD2 (6 bases). Trimming cost V 3 bases and J 4 bases, with 12 bases left between them. The V gene's germline CDR1 is MNHNS and CDR2 SASEGT. The CDR3 loop spans 14 amino acids. The CDR3 bases are TGTGCCAGCAGTGATGGGGGGTCGGTAGAGACCCAGTACTTC. Protein: CASSDGGSVETQYF.

This sequence joins TRBV30 and TRBJ2-3; perhaps TRBD1 as D (5 bases). Germline V gene data show CDR1 as GTSNPN and CDR2 as SVGIG (reference sequence). Trimming pared 3 bases from V and 0 bases from J, leaving 10 bases between. The CDR3 sequence is 14 residues long. Here the CDR3 DNA reads TGTGCCTGGAGAACAGGCCCAAGCACAGATACGCAGTATTTT. This codes for CAWRTGPSTDTQYF.

The gene calls are TRBV4-1 and TRBJ2-1, with TRBD2 matching 10 bases. The CDR3 sequence is 16 residues long. Germline CDR1 and CDR2: MGHRA and YSYEKL. V dropped 1 base and J dropped 9; count of bases not matched to a gene: 9. The CDR3 nucleotides are TGCGCCAGCAGCCAAGCGGGCAAGCGGGGGGGCGGTGAGCAGTTCTTC. Amino acids: CASSQAGKRGGGEQFF.